This T cell receptor beta chain was identified during a study of blood T cell repertoires in COVID-19. The data were produced by immunoSEQ multiplex PCR, yet TCRdb's version contains in-frame clones alone and is incomplete. This sample carries approximately 250,000 clones, around 88% of them seen once, and the ten largest clones take 1% to 1.5%. Germline V gene sequence: CDR1 SGHRS, CDR2 YFSETQ. The CDR3 has 16 residues. Trimming removed 6 bases from V and 2 bases from J, with 20 bases in between. Sequencing was carried out using PBMCs or T cells enriched from blood (not recorded which). This clonotype was obtained from a woman in her forties with acute COVID-19. The chain employs TRBV5-1 and TRBJ1-1, with a possible D match to TRBD1 (5 bases). DNA for the CDR3: TGCGCCAGCACAGCTTCAGTTCCCCAGGGAAACACTGAAGCTTTCTTT. Its translation is CASTASVPQGNTEAFF.